This TCR beta chain emerged from a study of response to subunit inactivated influenza vaccine. Study results and limitations: After each seasonal influenza vaccination, few new T cells are recruited, the authors suggested.

This clonotype showed up many times. Its antigen is undetermined. CDR1 is SGHAT and CDR2 is FQNNGV in the germline V gene. The CDR3 is 16 residues long. J was trimmed by 6 bases and V by 3 bases; bases with no gene match: 11. TCRdb called the RT-PCR reads again in MiXCR, with one record for every CDR3 protein. The sample has more than 400,000 distinct CDR3 sequences, about a tenth seen once; the top ten hold around 12%. The material sequenced was PBMCs from blood, taken about 40 days after vaccination. The receptor was derived from a man aged 50-59 years who received an inactivated influenza vaccine. The V call is TRBV11-2, the J call TRBJ2-3; TRBD2 aligns across 8 bases. The CDR3 is CASSFHHRGGRDTQYF. Here the CDR3 DNA reads TGTGCCAGCAGCTTCCATCACCGGGGGGGGCGGGATACGCAGTATTTT. Filled out from reference TRBV11-2 and TRBJ2-3, the complete variable domain reads EAGVAQSPRYKIIEKRQSVAFWCNPISGHATLYWYQQILGQGPKLLIQFQNNGVVDDSQLPKDRFSAERLKGVDSTLKIQPAKLEDSAVYLCASSFHHRGGRDTQYFGPGTRLTVL.